The clone carrying this T cell receptor (beta chain) appeared a single time. This sample is drawn from a study of T cell changes during pregnancy in multiple sclerosis. The CDR3 consists of 17 residues. V gave up 5 bases and J gave up 0 bases, with 19 bases separating them. Germline loops: CDR1 KGHSH, CDR2 LQKENI. TCRdb's copy holds only in-frame clones and misses some; the assay was immunoSEQ multiplex PCR. The sample consists of around 80,000 clones, 92% of them appearing once. Source: peripheral blood, taken before pregnancy. The receptor comes from a female donor with multiple sclerosis, enrolled in a pregnancy study. The gene calls are TRBV18 and TRBJ1-1; possible D gene TRBD1, 5 bases. The CDR3, as DNA: TGTGCCAGCTCAAAACAGCCGGGGGATCTGTTGAACACTGAAGCTTTCTTT. Protein: CASSKQPGDLLNTEAFF.